This T cell receptor (beta chain) was captured in a study of beta chain features in type 1 diabetes. This clone was observed a few times. cDNA synthesis used the whole RNA isolate, giving expressed TCRB sequences. The table came from immunoSEQ multiplex PCR; TCRdb's copy has only in-frame clones and leaves some out. The table lists about 40,000 clones, around 48% of them singletons. Germline values: CDR1 SQVTM, CDR2 ANQGSEA. Between the trimmed V and J ends, which lost 3 bases and 1 base, there was a span of 9 bases. CDR3 size: 13 residues. The origin of this receptor is a woman under 30 in good health. The chain combines TRBV29-1 with TRBJ2-5; D gene ambiguous. Source material: central memory CD4+ T cells from blood. This CDR3 is CSVDGYPQETQYF. The CDR3 coding sequence is TGCAGCGTTGACGGGTATCCCCAAGAGACCCAGTACTTC.